A selection of T cell receptor beta chains follows, all from one sample in a study of T cell clonotyping in hematopoietic cell transplantation. Assay used: immunoSEQ multiplex PCR; TCRdb lists only in-frame clones, some missing. The table shows about 38,000 clones, with over 85% occurring only once. The sequences come from peripheral blood mononuclear cells, collected before stem cell transplant. The origin of the receptors is a man aged 40-55 years with chronic myeloid leukemia. Some clones in this sample may be carry-over from other donors' samples. CDR3s include the opening cysteine and the closing phenylalanine or tryptophan. The order of the fields is D gene, V gene, CDR3 protein. D genes are given only for firm matches.

>.|TRBV29-1
CSVEDGTGREKLFF
>.|TRBV19
CASSMRGSYGYTF
>.|TRBV28
CASRPHGQLNQPQHF
>TRBD1|TRBV7-9
CASSLGTGSSEQYF
>TRBD1|TRBV9
CASNEQGTAYEQYF
>TRBD1|TRBV2
CASTRQGLREQYF
>.|TRBV4-1
CASSQDPRGSEQYF
>TRBD1|TRBV6-5
CASSYRDRVTEAFF
>TRBD2|TRBV14
CASSARGGAEQFF
>.|TRBV5-1
CASSLGGVGNQPQHF
>.|TRBV6-4
CASSQGTNNEQFF
>.|TRBV2
CASSKESGTSETQYF
>.|TRBV7-6
CASSLGGGNTEAFF
>.|TRBV30
CAYLTGYEQYF
>.|TRBV25-1
CASSRSTNTGELFF
>.|TRBV19
CASGSSTGASGNTIYF
>.|TRBV6-1
CASKINEATAQHF
>.|TRBV30
CAWTPGRRNTEAFF
>.|TRBV5-6
CASSSRPRHFNSPLHF
>.|TRBV6-1
CASSLQGYGYTF
>.|TRBV4-1
CASSPTDKIWVDGYTF
>.|TRBV6-5
CASSAGRVGNQPQHF
>TRBD2|TRBV7-8
CASSSNLAGQETQYF
>.|TRBV28
CATLFWGTDTQYF
>.|TRBV6-1
CASTRPGTKYGYTF
>TRBD2|TRBV6-4
CASRNWSSGGLGNEQFF
>.|TRBV11-2
CASSFVTNGYTF
>TRBD1|TRBV7-8
CASSLSEDRAKLINSGNTIYF
>.|TRBV11-3
CASSRHRAEQYF